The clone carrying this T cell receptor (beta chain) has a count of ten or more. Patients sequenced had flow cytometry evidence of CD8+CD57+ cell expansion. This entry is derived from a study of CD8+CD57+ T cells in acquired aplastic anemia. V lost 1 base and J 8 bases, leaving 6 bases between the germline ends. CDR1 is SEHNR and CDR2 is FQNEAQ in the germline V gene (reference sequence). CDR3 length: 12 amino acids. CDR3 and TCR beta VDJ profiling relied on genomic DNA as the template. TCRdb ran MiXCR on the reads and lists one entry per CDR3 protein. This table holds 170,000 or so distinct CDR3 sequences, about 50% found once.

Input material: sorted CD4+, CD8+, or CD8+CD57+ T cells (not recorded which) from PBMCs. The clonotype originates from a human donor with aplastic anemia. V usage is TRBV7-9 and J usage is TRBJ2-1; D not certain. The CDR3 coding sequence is TGTGCCAGCAGCTTAGGGTGGCATGAGCAGTTCTTC. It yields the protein CASSLGWHEQFF.